The 25 T cell receptor beta chains in this list originate from one sample, sequenced in a study of type 1 regulatory T cells. Their recognized antigens are unknown. One entry per CDR3 protein results from TCRdb running MiXCR on the reads. Of about 62,000 distinct CDR3 sequences detected, approximately 60% appear once; the ten largest clones hold 1.8%. The sample taken for sequencing was cultured non-Tr1 T cells, either the whole culture or a sorted T cell fraction (not recorded which). These receptors were obtained from a human donor in good health.

Here the CDR3 reads CASSVDRQGGETQYF. CDR3 sequence (DNA): TGTGCCAGCAGCGTCGACAGACAGGGTGGGGAGACCCAGTACTTC. The chain joins TRBV7-9 to TRBJ2-5; TRBD1 matches 7 bases. CDR1 is SEHNR and CDR2 is FQNEAQ in the germline V gene (reference sequence). This CDR3 contains 15 residues. V lost 5 bases to trimming and J lost 5 bases; unmatched junction nucleotides: 11. Drawing the rest from reference TRBV7-9 and TRBJ2-5, the complete variable domain is DTGVSQNPRHKITKRGQNVTFRCDPISEHNRLYWYRQTLGQGPEFLTYFQNEAQLEKSRLLSDRFSAERPKGSFSTLEIQRTEQGDSAMYLCASSVDRQGGETQYFGPGTRLLVL.

This clonotype was seen just once. V and J are TRBV2 and TRBJ1-4; a possible D gene is TRBD1 (6 bases). The germline V gene has CDR1 SNHLY and CDR2 FYNNEI. CDR3 length: 14 amino acids. The germline V and J ends were trimmed by 4 bases and 4 bases, with 10 bases remaining between them. The CDR3 here is CASSVEGGNEKLFF. CDR3 coding DNA: TGTGCCAGCAGTGTGGAAGGGGGTAATGAAAAACTGTTTTTT.

V gene TRBV4-1 combines with J gene TRBJ1-5; 7 bases agree with TRBD1. Unmatched junction bases numbered 2, after V lost 0 bases and J lost 3 bases. The CDR3 loop spans 15 amino acids. In germline, CDR1 is MGHRA, CDR2 YSYEKL. The CDR3 reads CASSQEGGNNQPQHF. CDR3 nucleotides: TGCGCCAGCAGCCAAGAAGGGGGCAACAATCAGCCCCAGCATTTT.

The chain joins TRBV10-3 to TRBJ2-5; TRBD1 matches at 7 bases. CDR1 ENHRY and CDR2 SYGVKD come from the germline V gene. The CDR3 has 13 residues. V shed 4 bases, J shed 4 bases, and the junction held 3 bases outside the gene matches. CDR3 bases: TGTGCCATCAGTGGACAGGGATTAGAGACCCAGTACTTC. This gives the protein CAISGQGLETQYF.

This clonotype showed up just a few times. At one boundary the junction diverges from the germline segment, which might be a read error. The chain combines TRBV5-1 with TRBJ2-7, with a weak D call TRBD2 (6 bases). The germline V gene has CDR1 SGHRS and CDR2 YFSETQ. There are 13 residues in the CDR3. In nucleotides, the CDR3 is TGCGCCACCAGCCGGTTAGCGGCCTACGAGCAGTACTTC. Its protein is CATSRLAAYEQYF.

This clonotype is termed medium-sized. The V and J genes are TRBV20-1 and TRBJ1-1; D is unclear. Trimming pared 1 base from V and 1 base from J, leaving 7 bases between. This CDR3 comprises 13 residues. From germline, CDR1 is DFQATT and CDR2 SNEGSKA (reference sequence). The CDR3 here is CSARGHSNTEAFF. The CDR3 nucleotides are TGCAGTGCTAGAGGTCACTCGAACACTGAAGCTTTCTTT.

The chain combines TRBV20-1 with TRBJ1-1, with 8 bases lining up with TRBD1. With 3 bases clipped from V and 7 bases from J, the junction kept 4 bases outside the gene matches. There are 12 residues in the CDR3. From germline, CDR1 is DFQATT and CDR2 SNEGSKA (reference sequence). CDR3 sequence reads: CSASPGTGEAFF. The CDR3 DNA is TGCAGTGCTAGCCCAGGGACAGGTGAAGCTTTCTTT.

This chain uses TRBV5-4 with TRBJ1-2, with unresolved D. V lost 1 base and J 6 bases, leaving 10 bases between the germline ends. This CDR3 is 13 amino acids long. The germline V gene has CDR1 SGHNT and CDR2 YYREEE (reference sequence). The CDR3 DNA sequence: TGTGCCAGCAGCTTGTCCGGTCCGGATGGCTACACCTTC. It codes for CASSLSGPDGYTF.

This clonotype has only a few counts. The chain combines TRBV27 with TRBJ1-5; 12 positions agree with TRBD1. The CDR3 extends over 16 amino acids. Looked up from germline, CDR1 is MNHEY and CDR2 is SMNVEV (reference sequence). The V and J ends lost 7 bases and 7 bases, in that order; junction bases with no gene match: 11. CDR3 DNA sequence: TGTGCCAGCACCGCCTCCGGGACAGGGGGCCGGCAGCCCCAGCATTTT. As protein: CASTASGTGGRQPQHF.

The chain carries TRBV20-1 and TRBJ2-1, with 9 nucleotides matching TRBD2. CDR3 length equals 15 residues. J gave up 1 base and V 3 bases, and 4 bases lay outside the gene matches. The germline V gene has CDR1 DFQATT and CDR2 SNEGSKA (reference sequence). The CDR3 DNA is TGCAGTGCTAGGCCTCTAGCGGGGTCCTACAATGAGCAGTTCTTC. Its protein product is CSARPLAGSYNEQFF.

This chain joins TRBV4-2 and TRBJ2-7; a weak D match, TRBD2 (7 bases). The CDR3 sequence is 16 residues long. Germline CDR1 is LGHNA and CDR2 is YNFKEQ. Trimming shortened V by 0 bases and J by 3 bases, and 15 bases separated the two germline ends. CDR3: CASSQEGGGIVYEQYF. The CDR3 DNA sequence: TGTGCCAGCAGCCAAGAAGGGGGGGGGATCGTCTACGAGCAGTACTTC.

The chain has TRBV10-3 and TRBJ1-2; D call uncertain. V was trimmed by 1 base and J by 0 bases, leaving 12 bases between them. The CDR3 has 16 amino acids. Germline V gene lookup returns CDR1 ENHRY and CDR2 SYGVKD. CDR3 loop: CAISELSTRANYGYTF. CDR3 coding DNA: TGTGCCATCAGTGAGTTGTCGACCCGAGCTAACTATGGCTACACCTTC.

The DNA for the CDR3 is TGTGCCAGCAGCGTGGGGGACTCACCCCTCCACTTT. Its translation: CASSVGDSPLHF. The chain has TRBV9 and TRBJ1-6; TRBD1 is a possible D gene (5 bases). Germline V gives CDR1 SGDLS, CDR2 YYNGEE. Deletions cut 2 bases from V and 10 bases from J, with 7 bases between. The CDR3 is 12 residues long.

Only a few counts were recorded for this clonotype. The chain combines TRBV27 with TRBJ2-6; 10 bases map to TRBD2. Per germline, CDR1 MNHEY and CDR2 SMNVEV (reference sequence). V was pared by 2 bases and J by 1 base, with 2 bases of the junction left unmatched. The CDR3 has 17 amino acids. The chain's CDR3 is CASSLLAGVSGANVLTF. In DNA form, the CDR3 reads TGTGCCAGCAGTTTACTAGCGGGAGTATCTGGGGCCAACGTCCTGACTTTC.

This clonotype was detected only a few times. The rearrangement uses TRBV2 and TRBJ2-1, with TRBD2 matching over 11 bases. V gave up 7 bases and J gave up 9 bases; unmatched junction bases: 14. Germline values: CDR1 SNHLY, CDR2 FYNNEI. CDR3 size: 16 residues. DNA for the CDR3: TGTGCCAGCAAAGGCATGACTAGCGGGACGAGCGGTGAGCAGTTCTTC. Translation: CASKGMTSGTSGEQFF.

This clonotype was detected a few times. DNA for the CDR3: TGTGCCAGCAGTTTAAAGGGACTCAGATGGGGCGGCTATGGCTACACCTTC. Protein sequence: CASSLKGLRWGGYGYTF. This chain joins TRBV12-3 or TRBV12-4 and TRBJ1-2; TRBD1 is a possible D gene (5 bases). Trimming took 2 bases from V and 4 from J, leaving 20 bases between them. The CDR3 is made up of 17 amino acids.

This clonotype is medium-sized in the sample. The V gene is TRBV5-1, the J gene TRBJ1-5; 8 positions agree with TRBD1. With V trimmed by 0 bases and J by 6 bases, 5 bases remained unmatched. This CDR3 region has 15 residues. CDR1 SGHRS and CDR2 YFSETQ come from the germline V gene. This CDR3 reads CASSLGTGLGQPQHF. The CDR3 DNA sequence: TGCGCCAGCAGCTTGGGGACAGGGCTGGGTCAGCCCCAGCATTTT.

In the case of this clonotype: One end of the junction fails to match germline, which may point to a read error. The gene calls are TRBV6-5 and TRBJ1-5; a possible D gene is TRBD1 (5 bases). The germline CDR1 and CDR2 sequences are MNHEY and SVGAGI. The CDR3 loop spans 14 amino acids. CDR3 DNA sequence: TGTGTCAGCAGTAGGGACCCCGTCAATCAGCCCCAGCATTTT. This encodes CVSSRDPVNQPQHF.

CDR3 sequence (DNA): TGTGCCAGCAGCTCCAGCCCGCAGGGTCGCGAGACCCAGTACTTC. Translation: CASSSSPQGRETQYF. The chain uses TRBV11-2 and TRBJ2-5; D might be TRBD1 (5 bases). Germline CDR1 is SGHAT and CDR2 is FQNNGV. V was shortened by 4 bases and J by 5 bases, with 17 bases between the two germline ends. This CDR3 is built from 15 residues.

The chain carries TRBV6-6 and TRBJ2-3; tentatively, D is TRBD1 (5 bases). V lost 0 bases to trimming and J lost 6 bases, with 16 bases between them. CDR3 size: 16 residues. CDR1 MNHNY and CDR2 SVGAGI come from the germline V gene (reference sequence). In DNA form, the CDR3 reads TGTGCCAGCAGTTACTCGAGTCGTGGACAAGGGGATACGCAGTATTTT. Translating it yields CASSYSSRGQGDTQYF.

This clonotype was observed a few times. The chain joins TRBV28 to TRBJ1-5; D call uncertain. This CDR3 is built from 12 residues. V shed 4 bases and J shed 7 bases, with 8 bases lying between them. Germline-derived CDR1 and CDR2 are MDHEN and SYDVKM. CDR3 DNA sequence: TGTGCCAGCAGTTCAAGTCCCCAGCCCCAGCATTTT. Protein sequence: CASSSSPQPQHF.

The V call is TRBV4-2, the J call TRBJ2-1, with 15 bases identical to TRBD2. The CDR3 runs 21 residues. CDR1 is LGHNA and CDR2 is YNFKEQ in the germline V gene. V shed 2 bases, J shed 1 base, and the junction held 12 bases outside the gene matches. The CDR3 DNA reads TGTGCCAGCAGCCAATCCATACCGGGACTAGCGGGAGGTAGGTCCTACAATGAGCAGTTCTTC. This codes for CASSQSIPGLAGGRSYNEQFF.

V gene TRBV5-1 combines with J gene TRBJ1-1, with no clear D. From germline, CDR1 is SGHRS and CDR2 YFSETQ. The CDR3 totals 14 residues. V shed 2 bases and J shed 1 base, with 9 bases lying between them. In DNA form, the CDR3 reads TGCGCCAGCAGCTTCTCATTCGGGAACACTGAAGCTTTCTTT. Protein: CASSFSFGNTEAFF.

The V gene is TRBV7-9, the J gene TRBJ1-2; 10 nucleotides align to TRBD1. J lost 5 bases, V lost 4 bases, and 16 bases had no gene match. The CDR3 runs 18 residues. Germline CDR1 reads SEHNR; CDR2 reads FQNEAQ (reference sequence). The chain's CDR3 is CASSSGGNRDRGYYGYTF. The CDR3 nucleotides are TGTGCCAGCAGCTCCGGGGGGAACCGGGACAGGGGTTATTATGGCTACACCTTC.

V gene TRBV7-9 combines with J gene TRBJ1-1, with D possibly TRBD1 on 5 matching bases. Trimming removed 2 bases from V and 6 bases from J, with 16 bases in between. This CDR3 comprises 15 residues. Germline V gene sequence: CDR1 SEHNR, CDR2 FQNEAQ (reference sequence). CDR3: CASSLFTGPGAEAFF. Here the CDR3 DNA reads TGTGCCAGCAGCTTATTCACAGGCCCCGGGGCTGAAGCTTTCTTT.